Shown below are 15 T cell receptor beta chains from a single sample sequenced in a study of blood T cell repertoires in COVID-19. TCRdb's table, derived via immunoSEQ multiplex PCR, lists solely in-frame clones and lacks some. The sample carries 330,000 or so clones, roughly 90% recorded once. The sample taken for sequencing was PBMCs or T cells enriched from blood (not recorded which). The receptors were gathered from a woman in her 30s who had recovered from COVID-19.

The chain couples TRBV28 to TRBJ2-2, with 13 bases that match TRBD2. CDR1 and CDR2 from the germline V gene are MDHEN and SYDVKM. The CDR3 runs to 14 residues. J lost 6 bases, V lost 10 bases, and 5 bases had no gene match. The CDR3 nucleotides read TGTGCCATTACTAGCGGGAGGGTTTCCGGGGAGCTGTTTTTT. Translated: CAITSGRVSGELFF. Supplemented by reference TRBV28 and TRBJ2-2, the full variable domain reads DVKVTQSSRYLVKRTGEKVFLECVQDMDHENMFWYRQDPGLGLRLIYFSYDVKMKEKGDIPEGYSVSREKKERFSLILESASTNQTSMYLCAITSGRVSGELFFGEGSRLTVL.

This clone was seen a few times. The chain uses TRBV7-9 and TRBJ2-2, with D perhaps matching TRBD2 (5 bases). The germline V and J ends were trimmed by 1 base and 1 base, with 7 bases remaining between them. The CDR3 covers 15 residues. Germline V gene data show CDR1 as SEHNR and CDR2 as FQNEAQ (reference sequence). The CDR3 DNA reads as TGTGCCAGCAGCTTAGTAGAGGGGAACACCGGGGAGCTGTTTTTT. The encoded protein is CASSLVEGNTGELFF.

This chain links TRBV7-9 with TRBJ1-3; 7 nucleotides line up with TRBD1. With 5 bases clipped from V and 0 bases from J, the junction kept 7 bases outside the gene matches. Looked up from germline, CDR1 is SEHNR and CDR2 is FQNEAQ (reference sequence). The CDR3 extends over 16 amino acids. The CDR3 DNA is TGTGCCAGCAGCCCTGGACAGGCATCCTCTGGAAACACCATATATTTT. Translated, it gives CASSPGQASSGNTIYF.

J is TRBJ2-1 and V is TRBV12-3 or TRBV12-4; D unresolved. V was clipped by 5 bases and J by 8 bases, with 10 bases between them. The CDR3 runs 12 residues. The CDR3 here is CASSPPRDEQFF. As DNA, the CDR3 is TGTGCCAGCAGTCCCCCGAGAGATGAGCAGTTCTTC.

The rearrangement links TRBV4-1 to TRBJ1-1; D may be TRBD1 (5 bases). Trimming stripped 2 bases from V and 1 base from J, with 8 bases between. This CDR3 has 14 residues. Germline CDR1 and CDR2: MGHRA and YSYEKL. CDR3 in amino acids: CASSQIGANTEAFF. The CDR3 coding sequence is TGCGCCAGCAGCCAAATTGGGGCGAACACTGAAGCTTTCTTT.

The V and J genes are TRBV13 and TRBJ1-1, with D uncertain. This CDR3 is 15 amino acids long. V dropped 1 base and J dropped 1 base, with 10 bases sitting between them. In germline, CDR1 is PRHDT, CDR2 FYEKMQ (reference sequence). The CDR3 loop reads CASSLAVTGNTEAFF. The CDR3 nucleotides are TGTGCCAGCAGCTTAGCGGTAACGGGGAACACTGAAGCTTTCTTT.

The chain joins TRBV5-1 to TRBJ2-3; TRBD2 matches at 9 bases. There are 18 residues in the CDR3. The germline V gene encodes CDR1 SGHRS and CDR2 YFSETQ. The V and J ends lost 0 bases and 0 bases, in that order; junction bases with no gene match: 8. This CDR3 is CASSLGASGAPSTDTQYF. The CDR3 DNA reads TGCGCCAGCAGCTTGGGGGCTAGCGGGGCCCCTAGCACAGATACGCAGTATTTT.

The CDR3 loop is CASSSWEAGGPDTQYF. The CDR3 DNA reads TGTGCCAGCAGCTCCTGGGAAGCGGGGGGGCCAGATACGCAGTATTTT. The chain carries TRBV13 and TRBJ2-3; TRBD2 matches at 10 bases. Germline CDR1 reads PRHDT; CDR2 reads FYEKMQ (reference sequence). This CDR3 contains 16 residues. The V and J ends lost 4 bases and 4 bases, in that order; junction bases with no gene match: 8.

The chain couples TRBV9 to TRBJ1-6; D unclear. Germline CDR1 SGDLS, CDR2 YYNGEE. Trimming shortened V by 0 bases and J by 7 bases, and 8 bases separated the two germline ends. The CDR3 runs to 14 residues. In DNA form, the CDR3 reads TGTGCCAGCAGCGTAGAACAATGGAATTCACCCCTCCACTTT. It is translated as CASSVEQWNSPLHF. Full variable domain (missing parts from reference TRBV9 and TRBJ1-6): DSGVTQTPKHLITATGQRVTLRCSPRSGDLSVYWYQQSLDQGLQFLIQYYNGEERAKGNILERFSAQQFPDLHSELNLSSLELGDSALYFCASSVEQWNSPLHFGNGTRLTVT.

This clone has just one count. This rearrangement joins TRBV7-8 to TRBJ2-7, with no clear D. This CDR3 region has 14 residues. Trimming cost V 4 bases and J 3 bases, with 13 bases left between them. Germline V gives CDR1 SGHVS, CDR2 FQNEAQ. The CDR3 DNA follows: TGTGCCAGCAGCTCGGTAGAAAAGTACTACGAGCAGTACTTC. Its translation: CASSSVEKYYEQYF.

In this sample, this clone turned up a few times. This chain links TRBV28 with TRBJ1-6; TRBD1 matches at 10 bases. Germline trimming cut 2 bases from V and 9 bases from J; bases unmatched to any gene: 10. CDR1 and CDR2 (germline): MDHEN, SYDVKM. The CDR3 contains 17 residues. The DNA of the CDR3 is TGTGCCAGCAGTTTACCCCGTCCGGGACAGGGGAGTTCACCCCTCCACTTT. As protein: CASSLPRPGQGSSPLHF.

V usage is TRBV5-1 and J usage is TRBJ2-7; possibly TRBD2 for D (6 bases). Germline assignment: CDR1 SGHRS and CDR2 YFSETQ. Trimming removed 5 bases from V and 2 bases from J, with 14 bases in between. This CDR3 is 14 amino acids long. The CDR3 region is CASRMTGATYEQYF. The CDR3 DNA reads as TGCGCCAGCAGAATGACGGGAGCTACCTACGAGCAGTACTTC.

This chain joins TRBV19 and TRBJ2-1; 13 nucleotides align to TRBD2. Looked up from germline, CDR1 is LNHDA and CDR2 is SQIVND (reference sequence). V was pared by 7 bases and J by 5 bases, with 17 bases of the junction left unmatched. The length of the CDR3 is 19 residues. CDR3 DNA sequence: TGTGCCAGTAAGACCCTACGAAGGACTAGCGGGAGTGCCCACAATGAGCAGTTCTTC. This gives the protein CASKTLRRTSGSAHNEQFF.

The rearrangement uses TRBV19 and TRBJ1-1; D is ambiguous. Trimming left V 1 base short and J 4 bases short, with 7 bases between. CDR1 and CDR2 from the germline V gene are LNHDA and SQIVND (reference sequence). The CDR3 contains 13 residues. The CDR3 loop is CASSIGSSTEAFF. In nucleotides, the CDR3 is TGTGCCAGTAGTATAGGGAGTAGCACTGAAGCTTTCTTT.

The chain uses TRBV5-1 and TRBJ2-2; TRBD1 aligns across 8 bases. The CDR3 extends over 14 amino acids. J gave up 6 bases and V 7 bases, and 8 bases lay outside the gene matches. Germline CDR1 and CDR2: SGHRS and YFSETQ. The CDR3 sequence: CASLPGGVPGELFF. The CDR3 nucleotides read TGCGCCAGCTTACCAGGGGGCGTCCCCGGGGAGCTGTTTTTT. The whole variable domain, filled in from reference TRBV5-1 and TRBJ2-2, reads KAGVTQTPRYLIKTRGQQVTLSCSPISGHRSVSWYQQTPGQGLQFLFEYFSETQRNKGNFPGRFSGRQFSNSRSEMNVSTLELGDSALYLCASLPGGVPGELFFGEGSRLTVL.